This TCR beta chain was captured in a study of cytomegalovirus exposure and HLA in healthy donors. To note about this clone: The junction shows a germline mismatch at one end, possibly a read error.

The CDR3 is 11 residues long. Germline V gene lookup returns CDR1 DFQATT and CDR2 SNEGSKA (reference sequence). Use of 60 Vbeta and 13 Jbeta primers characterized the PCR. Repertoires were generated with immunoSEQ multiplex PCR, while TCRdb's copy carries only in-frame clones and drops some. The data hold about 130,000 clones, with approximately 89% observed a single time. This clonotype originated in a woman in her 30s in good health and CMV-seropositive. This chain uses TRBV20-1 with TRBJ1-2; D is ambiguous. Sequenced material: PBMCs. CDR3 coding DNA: TGCAGTGCTGGAAGGTCAGGTCTCGGCAGCTTC. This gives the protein CSAGRSGLGSF.